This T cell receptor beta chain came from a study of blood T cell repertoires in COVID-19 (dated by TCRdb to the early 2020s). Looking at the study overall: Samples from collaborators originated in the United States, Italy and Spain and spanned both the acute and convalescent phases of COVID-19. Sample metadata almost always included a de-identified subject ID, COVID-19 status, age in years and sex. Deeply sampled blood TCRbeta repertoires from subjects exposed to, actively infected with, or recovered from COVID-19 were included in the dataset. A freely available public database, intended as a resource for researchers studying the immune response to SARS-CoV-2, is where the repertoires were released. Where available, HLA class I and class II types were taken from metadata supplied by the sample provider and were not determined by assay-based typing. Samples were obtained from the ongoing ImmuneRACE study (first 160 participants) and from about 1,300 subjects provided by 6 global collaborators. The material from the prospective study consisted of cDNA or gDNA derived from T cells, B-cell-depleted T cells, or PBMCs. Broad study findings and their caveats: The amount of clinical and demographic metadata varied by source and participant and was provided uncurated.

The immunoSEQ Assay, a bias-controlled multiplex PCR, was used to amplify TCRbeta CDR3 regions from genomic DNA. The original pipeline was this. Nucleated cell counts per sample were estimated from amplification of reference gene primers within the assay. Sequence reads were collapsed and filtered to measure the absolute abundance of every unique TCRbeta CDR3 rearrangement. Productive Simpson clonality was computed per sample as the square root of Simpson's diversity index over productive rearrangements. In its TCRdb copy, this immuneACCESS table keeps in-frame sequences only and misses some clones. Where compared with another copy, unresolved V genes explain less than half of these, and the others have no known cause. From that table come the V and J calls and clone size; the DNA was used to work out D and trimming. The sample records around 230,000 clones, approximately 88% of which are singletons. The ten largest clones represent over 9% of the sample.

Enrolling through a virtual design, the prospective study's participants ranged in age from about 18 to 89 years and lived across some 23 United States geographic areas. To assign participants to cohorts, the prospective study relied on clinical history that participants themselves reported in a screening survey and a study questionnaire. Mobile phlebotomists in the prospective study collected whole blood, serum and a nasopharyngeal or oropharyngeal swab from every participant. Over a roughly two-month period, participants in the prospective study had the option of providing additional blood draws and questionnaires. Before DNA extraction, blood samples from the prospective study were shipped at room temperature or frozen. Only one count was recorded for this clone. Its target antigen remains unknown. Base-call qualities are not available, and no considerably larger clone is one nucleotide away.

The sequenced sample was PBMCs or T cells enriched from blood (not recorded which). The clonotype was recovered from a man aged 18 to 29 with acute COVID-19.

The CDR3 protein sequence reads: CASSEGGGAGNIQYF. The nucleotide sequence is TGTGCCAGCAGTGAGGGCGGGGGAGCGGGGAACATTCAGTACTTC. The chain is assembled from TRBV28 and TRBJ2-4; 7 central bases correspond to TRBD2. The CDR3, cysteine through phenylalanine, is 15 amino acids long. Just the 45-base CDR3 DNA is kept, in frame starting at base 1. CDR1 and CDR2, per the germline V gene, are MDHEN and SYDVKM. After removal of 5 bases from V and 7 bases from J, the junction retains 11 bases not matched to a gene.